This T cell receptor (beta chain) was captured in a study of T-cell memory formation after mild COVID-19. Study summary: Largely, TCR clusters stayed within a single donor.

This clonotype was picked up a small number of times. Its target is not known. This CDR3 comprises 15 residues. V lost 0 bases and J lost 4, with 11 bases in between. CDR1 is MNHEY, CDR2 SMNVEV, per germline (reference sequence). One entry per CDR3 protein results from TCRdb running MiXCR on the 5' RACE reads. Among some 82,000 distinct CDR3 sequences listed, roughly 13% were seen once. Findings and limits, study-wide: Clones that contracted clustered mainly in CM and EM if CD4+ and in EMRA if CD8+.

The sequencing input was PBMCs or a T cell subset sorted from them (not recorded which). The origin of this receptor is a man younger than 35 who had mild COVID-19 (a few samples of this study predate the infection). Cell type and time point are not known. The rearrangement uses TRBV27 and TRBJ2-3, with TRBD2 as a possible D gene (5 bases). The CDR3 nucleotides read TGTGCCAGCAGTTTATCTCCGAGGGCACCAGATACGCAGTATTTT. This translates into CASSLSPRAPDTQYF.